This T cell receptor beta chain emerged from a study of shared clonotypes between healthy human individuals. Germline values: CDR1 MNHEY, CDR2 SMNVEV (reference sequence). CDR3 length equals 14 residues. V was shortened by 7 bases and J by 3 bases, with 16 bases between the two germline ends. As handled by the study authors: Without quality scores, immunoSEQ junctional reads could not be filtered like full-length reads. The assay was immunoSEQ multiplex PCR, and TCRdb's table has in-frame clones only and misses some. V, J and clone size are those of that table, while D and trimming were read from the DNA. The repertoire includes under 200,000 clones, just under 95% of them detected once, and around 0.072% sits in the top ten.

The genes are TRBV27 and TRBJ2-7; a weak D match, TRBD2 (7 bases). Sequences were obtained from naive CD4+ T cells sorted from blood. Subset reported: CD45RA+ positively selected. The receptor comes from a woman aged 25 to 45 in good health. The CDR3 reads CASKIGGVGYEQYF. The CDR3 DNA follows: TGTGCCAGCAAGATAGGGGGGGTGGGCTACGAGCAGTACTTC.